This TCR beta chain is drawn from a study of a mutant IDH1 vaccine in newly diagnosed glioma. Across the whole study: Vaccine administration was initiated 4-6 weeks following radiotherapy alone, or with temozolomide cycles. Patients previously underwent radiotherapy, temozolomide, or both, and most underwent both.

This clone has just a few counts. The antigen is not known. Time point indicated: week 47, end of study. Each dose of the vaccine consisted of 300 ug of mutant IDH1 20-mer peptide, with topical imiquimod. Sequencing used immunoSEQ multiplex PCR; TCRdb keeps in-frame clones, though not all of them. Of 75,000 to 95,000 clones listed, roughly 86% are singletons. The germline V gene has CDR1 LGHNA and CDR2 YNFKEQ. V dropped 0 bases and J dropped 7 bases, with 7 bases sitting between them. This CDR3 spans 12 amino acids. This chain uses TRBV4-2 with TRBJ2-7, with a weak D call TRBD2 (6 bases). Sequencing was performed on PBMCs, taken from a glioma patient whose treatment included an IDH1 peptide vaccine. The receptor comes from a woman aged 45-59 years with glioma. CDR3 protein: CASSQEGREQYF. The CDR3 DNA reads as TGTGCCAGCAGCCAAGAGGGGAGGGAGCAGTACTTC.